This is a list of T cell receptor beta chains from one sample in a study of cytomegalovirus exposure and HLA in healthy donors. Assay used: immunoSEQ multiplex PCR; TCRdb lists only in-frame clones, some missing. Counted here are approximately 70,000 clones, roughly 76% occurring once; the ten biggest clones make up around 7.6%. The source material was PBMCs. These receptors all come from a man aged 55 to 70 in good health and CMV-seropositive. CDR3s include the opening cysteine and the closing phenylalanine or tryptophan. D genes are given only for firm matches. Size tells how often a clone was seen (once, few, many) or the class of an expanded clone, and some rows leave it out.

>.|TRBJ2-7|.|TRBV29-1
CSVVIPYEQYF
TGCAGCGTTGTTATCCCCTACGAGCAGTACTTC
>TRBD1|TRBJ2-6|.|TRBV11-3
CASSLSTGKFSGANVLTF
TGTGCCAGCAGCCTTTCGACAGGGAAGTTCTCTGGGGCCAACGTCCTGACTTTC
>.|TRBJ1-1|.|TRBV9
CASSASQGYTEAFF
TGTGCCAGCAGCGCTTCACAGGGTTACACTGAAGCTTTCTTT
>.|TRBJ1-2|.|TRBV5-6
CASSLAGGGGYTF
TGTGCCAGCAGCTTGGCCGGGGGGGGCGGCTACACCTTC
>TRBD1|TRBJ1-2|.|TRBV5-4
CASRQGYYGYTF
TGTGCCAGCAGACAGGGGTACTATGGCTACACCTTC
>TRBD2|TRBJ2-1|.|TRBV6-5
CASRLAASSYNEQFF
TGTGCCAGCAGACTAGCGGCTAGCTCCTACAATGAGCAGTTCTTC
>.|TRBJ2-7|.|TRBV6-1
CASSESSSREQYF
TGTGCCAGCAGTGAATCTTCGAGCCGCGAGCAGTACTTC
>TRBD1|TRBJ1-2|.|TRBV7-2
CASSLVGRTGGVGYGYTF
TGTGCCAGCAGCTTAGTTGGGAGGACAGGGGGCGTTGGGTATGGCTACACCTTC
>TRBD1|TRBJ1-2|.|TRBV2
CASRRDRDHGYTF
TGTGCCAGCAGGAGGGACAGGGATCACGGCTACACCTTC
>TRBD1|TRBJ2-7|.|TRBV29-1
CSANPPGQPYEQYF
TGCAGCGCGAACCCCCCGGGACAGCCCTACGAGCAGTACTTC
>TRBD1|TRBJ2-7|.|TRBV5-1
CASRTRQGDYEQYF
TGCGCCAGCAGAACAAGACAGGGGGACTACGAGCAGTACTTC
>.|TRBJ2-7|.|TRBV18
CASSPPDSSWEQYF
TGTGCCAGCTCACCACCGGACTCGTCCTGGGAGCAGTACTTC
>.|TRBJ1-1|once|TRBV6-5
CASSVRQGVNTEAFF
TGTGCCAGCAGTGTTAGGCAGGGTGTAAACACTGAAGCTTTCTTT
>.|TRBJ1-3|once|TRBV5-1
CASSLALDGGNTIYF
TGCGCCAGCAGCTTGGCCCTAGATGGGGGAAACACCATATATTTT
>TRBD2|TRBJ2-7|.|TRBV11-3
CASSLLAGREQYF
TGTGCCAGCAGCTTATTAGCGGGACGGGAGCAGTACTTC
>TRBD1|TRBJ1-2|.|TRBV5-1
CASSFDRGALGGYTF
TGCGCCAGCAGCTTTGACAGGGGGGCGTTGGGTGGCTACACCTTC
>.|TRBJ2-7|few|TRBV6-7
CASRNREPYEQYF
TGTGCCAGCAGAAACAGGGAGCCCTACGAGCAGTACTTC
>.|TRBJ2-7|few|TRBV11-2
CASSLAPRGEQYF
TGTGCCAGCAGCTTAGCCCCCAGGGGAGAGCAGTACTTC
>TRBD1|TRBJ2-4|once|TRBV6-6
CASSRSGQGNYF
TGTGCCAGCAGTCGTTCGGGACAGGGCAATTACTTC
>.|TRBJ1-1|.|TRBV5-4
CASSSATGDEEAFF
TGTGCCAGCAGCTCCGCGACGGGGGATGAAGAAGCTTTCTTT
>.|TRBJ2-5|.|TRBV2
CASMEIAEETQYF
TGTGCCAGCATGGAAATAGCCGAAGAGACCCAGTACTTC
>TRBD1|TRBJ2-2|.|TRBV9
CASSLFRDRTTGELFF
TGTGCCAGCAGCTTATTCCGGGACAGGACTACCGGGGAGCTGTTTTTT
>TRBD1|TRBJ2-7|.|TRBV19
CASSQKWDSSYEQYF
TGTGCCAGTAGTCAAAAATGGGACAGCTCCTACGAGCAGTACTTC
>.|TRBJ2-7|.|TRBV5-4
CASSLRGEQYF
TGTGCCAGCAGCTTGAGGGGGGAGCAGTACTTC
>.|TRBJ2-5|.|TRBV6-6
CASSYESGWEETQYF
TGTGCCAGCAGTTACGAGAGCGGCTGGGAAGAGACCCAGTACTTC
>.|TRBJ1-2|.|TRBV11-2
CASSSIPKRASRGYTF
TGTGCCAGCAGCTCCATCCCCAAAAGAGCCTCTAGAGGCTACACCTTC
>.|TRBJ2-7|.|TRBV15
CATSRERGISSYEQYF
TGTGCCACCAGCAGAGAAAGGGGGATCAGCTCCTACGAGCAGTACTTC
>TRBD2|TRBJ2-1|few|TRBV7-8
CASSLGLAGGYNEQFF
TGTGCCAGCAGCTTAGGGCTAGCGGGAGGGTACAATGAGCAGTTCTTC